This TCR beta chain is from a study of blood T cell repertoires in COVID-19. This clone was seen only a few times. Clones were read by immunoSEQ multiplex PCR, and TCRdb kept only the in-frame ones, dropping some. The sample records 55,000 to 75,000 clones, about 83% being singletons. Between the trimmed V and J ends, which lost 1 base and 8 bases, there was a span of 8 bases. The length of the CDR3 is 12 residues. The receptor comes from a human donor in a cohort sampled during active COVID-19. V is TRBV12-3 or TRBV12-4 and J is TRBJ1-2; D is undetermined. The sample taken for sequencing was peripheral blood. The chain's CDR3 is CASSLGSSGYTF. For the CDR3, the DNA is TGTGCCAGCAGTTTAGGGAGTAGCGGCTACACCTTC.